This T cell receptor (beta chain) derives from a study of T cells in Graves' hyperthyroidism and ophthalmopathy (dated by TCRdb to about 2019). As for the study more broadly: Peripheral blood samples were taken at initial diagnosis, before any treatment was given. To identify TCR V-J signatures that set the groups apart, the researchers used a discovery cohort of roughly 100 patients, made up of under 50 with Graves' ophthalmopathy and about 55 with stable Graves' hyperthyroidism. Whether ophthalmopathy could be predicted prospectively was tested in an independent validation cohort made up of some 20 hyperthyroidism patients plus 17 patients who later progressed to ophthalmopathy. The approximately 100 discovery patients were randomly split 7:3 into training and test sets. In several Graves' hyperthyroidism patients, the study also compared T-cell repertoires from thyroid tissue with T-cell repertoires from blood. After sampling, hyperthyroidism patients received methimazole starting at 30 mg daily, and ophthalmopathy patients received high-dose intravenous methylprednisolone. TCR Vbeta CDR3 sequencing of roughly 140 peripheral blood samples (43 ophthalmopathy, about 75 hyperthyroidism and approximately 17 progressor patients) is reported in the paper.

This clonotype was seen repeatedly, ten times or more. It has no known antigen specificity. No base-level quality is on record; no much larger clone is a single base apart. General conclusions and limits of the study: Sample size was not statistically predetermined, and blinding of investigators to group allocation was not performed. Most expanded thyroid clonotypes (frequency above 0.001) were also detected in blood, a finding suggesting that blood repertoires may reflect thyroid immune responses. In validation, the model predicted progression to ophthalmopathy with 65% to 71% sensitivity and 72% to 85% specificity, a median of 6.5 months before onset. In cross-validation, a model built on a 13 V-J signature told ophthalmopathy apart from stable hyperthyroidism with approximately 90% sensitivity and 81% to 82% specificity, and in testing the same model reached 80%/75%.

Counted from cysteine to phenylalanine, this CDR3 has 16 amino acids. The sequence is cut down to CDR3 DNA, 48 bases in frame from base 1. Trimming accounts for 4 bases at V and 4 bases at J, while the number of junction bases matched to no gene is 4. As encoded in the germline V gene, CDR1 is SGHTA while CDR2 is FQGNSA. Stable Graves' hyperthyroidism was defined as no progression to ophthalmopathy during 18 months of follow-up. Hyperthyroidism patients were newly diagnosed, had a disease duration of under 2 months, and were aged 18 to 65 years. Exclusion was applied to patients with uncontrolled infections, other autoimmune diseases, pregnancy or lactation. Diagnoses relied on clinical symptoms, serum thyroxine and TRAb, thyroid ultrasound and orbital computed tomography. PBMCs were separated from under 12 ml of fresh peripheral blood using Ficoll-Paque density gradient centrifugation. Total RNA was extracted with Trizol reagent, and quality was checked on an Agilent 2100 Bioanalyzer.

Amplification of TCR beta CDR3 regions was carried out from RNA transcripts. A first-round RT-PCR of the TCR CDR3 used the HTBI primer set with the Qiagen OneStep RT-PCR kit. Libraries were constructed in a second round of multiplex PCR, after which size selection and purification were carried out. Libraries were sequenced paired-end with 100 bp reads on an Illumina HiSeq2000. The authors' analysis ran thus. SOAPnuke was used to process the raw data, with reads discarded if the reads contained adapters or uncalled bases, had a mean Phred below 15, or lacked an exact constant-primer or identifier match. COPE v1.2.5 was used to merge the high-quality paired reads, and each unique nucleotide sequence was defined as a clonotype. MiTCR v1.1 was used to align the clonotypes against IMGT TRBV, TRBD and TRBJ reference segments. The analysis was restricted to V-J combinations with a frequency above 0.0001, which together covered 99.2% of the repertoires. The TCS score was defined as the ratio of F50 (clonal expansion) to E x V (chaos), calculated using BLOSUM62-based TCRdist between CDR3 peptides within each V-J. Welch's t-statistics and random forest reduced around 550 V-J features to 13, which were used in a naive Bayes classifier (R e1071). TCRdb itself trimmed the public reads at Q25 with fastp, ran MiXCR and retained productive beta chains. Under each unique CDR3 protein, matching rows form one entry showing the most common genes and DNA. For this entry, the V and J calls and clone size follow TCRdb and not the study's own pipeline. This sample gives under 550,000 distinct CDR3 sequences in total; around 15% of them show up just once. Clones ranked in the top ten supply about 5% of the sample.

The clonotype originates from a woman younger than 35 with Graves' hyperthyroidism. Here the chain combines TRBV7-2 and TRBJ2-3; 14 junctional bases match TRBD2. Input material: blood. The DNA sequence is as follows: TGTGCCAGCAGCTCAGGACTAGCGGGAGGTGCAGATACGCAGTATTTT. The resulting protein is CASSSGLAGGADTQYF.